Shown below are 21 T cell receptor beta chains from a single sample sequenced in a study of cytomegalovirus exposure and HLA in healthy donors. The PCR employed 60 Vbeta primers together with 13 Jbeta primers. Using immunoSEQ multiplex PCR, the repertoire was profiled, and TCRdb retains in-frame clones only, with some absent. The table lists under 300,000 clones, around 90% of them singletons. The specimen was PBMCs. These receptors were collected from a girl between 2 and 10 years old in good health and CMV-seronegative.

The chain carries TRBV28 and TRBJ1-2, with 8 bases identical to TRBD1. J lost 2 bases, V lost 5 bases, and 4 bases had no gene match. Germline loops: CDR1 MDHEN, CDR2 SYDVKM. CDR3 length equals 14 residues. The CDR3 coding sequence is TGTGCCAGCAGTATAGGACAGGGAAACTATGGCTACACCTTC. It yields the protein CASSIGQGNYGYTF.

J is TRBJ1-5 and V is TRBV20-1, with D hard to call. V was trimmed by 3 bases and J by 11 bases, leaving 11 bases between them. The CDR3 has 11 amino acids. Germline CDR1 DFQATT, CDR2 SNEGSKA (reference sequence). CDR3 coding DNA: TGCAGTGCTAGTCAACGGGAGTCCCAGCATTTT. This translates into CSASQRESQHF.

This chain links TRBV28 with TRBJ2-7; a possible D gene is TRBD2 (5 bases). This CDR3 region has 15 residues. CDR1 MDHEN and CDR2 SYDVKM come from the germline V gene. V dropped 3 bases and J dropped 0 bases, with 12 bases sitting between them. CDR3 residues: CASSLAGYSSYEQYF. The CDR3, as DNA: TGTGCCAGCAGTTTGGCGGGCTATAGCTCCTACGAGCAGTACTTC. Complete variable domain (other parts from reference TRBV28 and TRBJ2-7): DVKVTQSSRYLVKRTGEKVFLECVQDMDHENMFWYRQDPGLGLRLIYFSYDVKMKEKGDIPEGYSVSREKKERFSLILESASTNQTSMYLCASSLAGYSSYEQYFGPGTRLTVT.

The rearrangement links TRBV2 to TRBJ2-2; D possibly corresponds to TRBD2 (7 bases). Germline V gene data show CDR1 as SNHLY and CDR2 as FYNNEI. This CDR3 has 16 residues. With 10 bases removed from V and 0 bases from J, the gap between germline ends came to 18 bases. The CDR3 bases are TGTGCCACCCTCACAAGCGGGACAACGAACACCGGGGAGCTGTTTTTT. Residues: CATLTSGTTNTGELFF.

V and J are TRBV20-1 and TRBJ2-3, with D unclear. The length of the CDR3 is 10 residues. Germline V CDR1 and CDR2: DFQATT, SNEGSKA (reference sequence). The V and J ends lost 7 bases and 6 bases respectively, with 8 bases between them. CDR3 in DNA: TGCAGTGTTACTGTCGATACGCAGTATTTT. Amino acid sequence: CSVTVDTQYF.

The V call is TRBV4-1, the J call TRBJ1-4, with D tentatively TRBD1 (5 bases). Germline CDR1 reads MGHRA; CDR2 reads YSYEKL. This CDR3 is built from 17 residues. V dropped 0 bases and J dropped 5 bases, with 16 bases sitting between them. Here the CDR3 reads CASSQEGIGDLNEKLFF. CDR3 nucleotide sequence: TGCGCCAGCAGCCAAGAGGGAATAGGGGATCTGAATGAAAAACTGTTTTTT.

This chain joins TRBV18 and TRBJ1-6; TRBD1 aligns across 10 bases. This CDR3 contains 14 residues. Per germline, CDR1 KGHSH and CDR2 LQKENI. V was clipped by 4 bases and J by 7 bases; unmatched bases: 1. The CDR3 nucleotides read TGTGCCAGCTCACGACAGGGGGCGAATTCACCCCTCCACTTT. It encodes CASSRQGANSPLHF.

The genes are TRBV30 and TRBJ2-1; 15 bases match TRBD2. Germline CDR1 GTSNPN, CDR2 SVGIG (reference sequence). The CDR3 has 19 residues. After removal of 0 bases from V and 3 bases from J, the junction contained 9 bases not matched to a gene. CDR3 in amino acids: CAWSVHRTSGGAFYNEQFF. The CDR3 nucleotides are TGTGCCTGGAGTGTACATAGGACTAGCGGGGGGGCCTTCTACAATGAGCAGTTCTTC.

J is TRBJ1-2 and V is TRBV5-6; D gene uncertain. V lost 0 bases, J lost 5 bases, and 5 bases lay in between. The CDR3 sequence is 12 residues long. Per germline, CDR1 SGHDT and CDR2 YYEEEE. The CDR3 region is CASSLAQYGYTF. As DNA, the CDR3 is TGTGCCAGCAGCTTGGCCCAGTATGGCTACACCTTC.

The V gene is TRBV10-1, the J gene TRBJ2-2; D gene unclear. Germline loops: CDR1 WNHNN, CDR2 SYGVQD (reference sequence). The ends were cut back, 3 bases at V and 2 bases at J, with 13 bases in the middle. The CDR3 is made up of 16 amino acids. The CDR3 loop reads CASSDGSGRNTGELFF. The CDR3 DNA is TGCGCCAGCAGTGATGGGTCAGGTCGTAACACCGGGGAGCTGTTTTTT.

The CDR3 nucleotides read TGTGCCAGCAGTTACCTGGACAGCTTTAATTCACCCCTCCACTTT. It encodes CASSYLDSFNSPLHF. This rearrangement joins TRBV28 to TRBJ1-6; D perhaps matches TRBD1 (6 bases). This CDR3 comprises 15 residues. The V and J ends lost 4 bases and 6 bases respectively, with 13 bases between them. Germline V gene sequence: CDR1 MDHEN, CDR2 SYDVKM. The full variable domain, in which reference TRBV28 and TRBJ1-6 provide the parts outside the CDR3, is DVKVTQSSRYLVKRTGEKVFLECVQDMDHENMFWYRQDPGLGLRLIYFSYDVKMKEKGDIPEGYSVSREKKERFSLILESASTNQTSMYLCASSYLDSFNSPLHFGNGTRLTVT.

The chain combines TRBV7-9 with TRBJ2-1, with 8 bases that match TRBD2. V dropped 5 bases and J dropped 6; count of bases not matched to a gene: 15. Per the germline V gene, CDR1 is SEHNR and CDR2 is FQNEAQ (reference sequence). The CDR3 runs 17 residues. CDR3 coding DNA: TGTGCCAGCAGCCTCACCCCGGGGGGGGTAGGATTCAATGAGCAGTTCTTC. It specifies CASSLTPGGVGFNEQFF.

This chain joins TRBV28 and TRBJ1-1; D is undetermined. V lost 5 bases to trimming and J lost 6 bases, with 10 bases between them. The CDR3 loop spans 12 amino acids. Germline V gene data show CDR1 as MDHEN and CDR2 as SYDVKM. The chain's CDR3 is CASSPSYSEAFF. As DNA, the CDR3 is TGTGCCAGCAGTCCATCGTACTCTGAAGCTTTCTTT.

This clone was detected only once. V and J are TRBV13 and TRBJ2-1; TRBD2 agrees at 11 bases. CDR1 is PRHDT, CDR2 FYEKMQ, per germline (reference sequence). After removal of 5 bases from V and 5 bases from J, the junction contained 5 bases not matched to a gene. The CDR3 contains 15 residues. In DNA form, the CDR3 reads TGTGCCAGCAGCGCCGGACTAGCGGGCCACAATGAGCAGTTCTTC. It yields the protein CASSAGLAGHNEQFF. Looking up the rest from reference TRBV13 and TRBJ2-1 gives the full variable domain: AAGVIQSPRHLIKEKRETATLKCYPIPRHDTVYWYQQGPGQDPQFLISFYEKMQSDKGSIPDRFSAQQFSDYHSELNMSSLELGDSALYFCASSAGLAGHNEQFFGPGTRLTVL.

Concerning this clone itself: The identical CDR3 is also encoded by other nucleotide sequences in the sample. The V call is TRBV11-1, the J call TRBJ2-7; no clear D gene. Germline CDR1 and CDR2: SGHAT and FQDESV (reference sequence). Trimming took off 5 bases at V and 3 bases at J, with 8 bases between the two ends. The CDR3 extends over 12 amino acids. CDR3 sequence (DNA): TGTGCCAGCAGCCCCGATAGCTACGAGCAGTACTTC. Translated: CASSPDSYEQYF.

The gene calls are TRBV29-1 and TRBJ2-7, with a possible D match to TRBD1 (5 bases). CDR1 and CDR2 (germline): SQVTM, ANQGSEA. The CDR3 extends over 14 amino acids. V was trimmed by 6 bases and J by 0 bases, leaving 15 bases between them. CDR3 protein: CSVNRGESSYEQYF. CDR3 DNA: TGCAGCGTGAATAGGGGTGAGAGCTCCTACGAGCAGTACTTC.

This chain joins TRBV5-1 and TRBJ1-5, with a possible D match to TRBD1 (5 bases). Trimming took off 0 bases at V and 4 bases at J, with 11 bases between the two ends. Germline assignment: CDR1 SGHRS and CDR2 YFSETQ. The length of the CDR3 is 15 residues. CDR3 nucleotide sequence: TGCGCCAGCAGCTTGGGAGACAGAGAGAATCAGCCCCAGCATTTT. Translated: CASSLGDRENQPQHF.

The chain employs TRBV27 and TRBJ2-1; no reliable D call. Germline-derived CDR1 and CDR2 are MNHEY and SMNVEV (reference sequence). CDR3 size: 13 residues. V lost 5 bases and J 10 bases, leaving 15 bases between the germline ends. CDR3 residues: CASSPSGLQEQFF. CDR3 nucleotides: TGTGCCAGCAGTCCCTCCGGGTTGCAAGAGCAGTTCTTC.

CDR3 loop: CASSPGTAYNEQFF. The CDR3 DNA reads as TGCGCCAGCAGCCCCGGGACTGCATACAATGAGCAGTTCTTC. The chain links TRBV4-1 to TRBJ2-1; a possible D gene is TRBD2 (6 bases). V was cut by 4 bases and J by 4 bases, with 11 bases left in between. This CDR3 is 14 amino acids long. The germline gives CDR1 MGHRA, CDR2 YSYEKL.

The CDR3 nucleotides read TGCGCCAGCAGCCAAGTTCAGGGGGCCTACGAGCAGTACTTC. Protein: CASSQVQGAYEQYF. This chain links TRBV4-1 with TRBJ2-7; TRBD1 aligns across 7 bases. CDR3 length equals 14 residues. CDR1 and CDR2 (germline): MGHRA, YSYEKL. J was trimmed by 2 bases and V by 1 base; bases with no gene match: 2.

The gene calls are TRBV13 and TRBJ1-6; possible D gene TRBD1, 5 bases. V dropped 8 bases and J dropped 5 bases, with 16 bases sitting between them. Germline CDR1 is PRHDT and CDR2 is FYEKMQ (reference sequence). The CDR3 totals 15 residues. This CDR3 is CASSGGKWDNSPLHF. For the CDR3, the DNA is TGTGCCAGCTCTGGGGGGAAATGGGATAATTCACCCCTCCACTTT.